The 10 T cell receptor beta chains presented below share a single source sample, sequenced in a study of vaccination and CD4 T cells after COVID-19. Treatment given: roughly nine-day PBMC culture with coronavirus spike peptide pools or control peptides (ViraFEST assay). Sequencing of DNA taken from cultured CD4+ T cells relied on the Oncomine TCR Beta short-read assay. Each CDR3 protein gets one entry after TCRdb re-called the PCR reads with MiXCR. The top ten hold about 10% of the sample, which has approximately 15,000 distinct CDR3 sequences, roughly half seen once. Their antigens are not known. Sequenced input: CD4+ T cells from blood, cultured in vitro. Receptors originate from a human donor who had recovered from COVID-19.

This rearrangement joins TRBV10-3 to TRBJ1-2, with D maybe TRBD1 (5 bases). Trimming removed 2 bases at V and 7 bases at J, with 14 bases between. The germline V gene encodes CDR1 ENHRY and CDR2 SYGVKD. The CDR3 is 14 residues long. CDR3 coding DNA: TGTGCCATCAGTGAGGCCCGGGACGGAACTGGCTACACCTTC. This sequence encodes CAISEARDGTGYTF.

The V gene is TRBV20-1, the J gene TRBJ2-1; D possibly corresponds to TRBD2 (6 bases). Germline CDR1 is DFQATT and CDR2 is SNEGSKA (reference sequence). CDR3 length: 16 amino acids. With 3 bases removed from V and 10 bases from J, the gap between germline ends came to 25 bases. The CDR3 region has the DNA TGCAGTGCTAGTTGGTTCTGGCGGGATCGCCCCACGGAGCAGTTCTTC. This sequence encodes CSASWFWRDRPTEQFF.

This chain links TRBV20-1 with TRBJ1-1; D call uncertain. CDR1 and CDR2 (germline): DFQATT, SNEGSKA (reference sequence). Between the trimmed V and J ends, which lost 1 base and 1 base, there was a span of 4 bases. This CDR3 has 12 amino acids. The CDR3 coding sequence is TGCAGTGCTAGAGTCCGGAACACTGAAGCTTTCTTT. Amino acid sequence: CSARVRNTEAFF.

The chain links TRBV5-1 to TRBJ2-3; D may match TRBD1 or TRBD2 (6 bases each). Germline CDR1 SGHRS, CDR2 YFSETQ. This CDR3 has 14 amino acids. V lost 4 bases and J lost 4, with 13 bases in between. In nucleotides, the CDR3 is TGCGCCAGCAGCACTAAGGGGGGTGCAGATACGCAGTATTTT. It codes for CASSTKGGADTQYF.

This rearrangement joins TRBV20-1 to TRBJ2-6; 7 bases match TRBD1. Germline-derived CDR1 and CDR2 are DFQATT and SNEGSKA (reference sequence). V trimming: 1 base; J trimming: 4 bases; junction bases outside the gene matches: 7. The CDR3 spans 16 residues. This chain's CDR3 is CSARGQGVTGANVLTF. The CDR3 coding sequence is TGCAGTGCTAGAGGACAGGGTGTTACCGGGGCCAACGTCCTGACTTTC.

This clonotype showed up just a few times. This chain connects TRBV20-1 to TRBJ1-5; TRBD1 is a possible D gene (6 bases). CDR3 size: 14 residues. CDR1 is DFQATT, CDR2 SNEGSKA, per germline (reference sequence). The V end was cut by 6 bases, the J end by 5 bases, with 17 bases between. The CDR3: CSAVEPGDYQPQHF. The CDR3 coding sequence is TGCAGTGCAGTTGAACCAGGGGACTATCAGCCCCAGCATTTT.

Only a few counts were recorded for this clonotype. V gene TRBV6-1 combines with J gene TRBJ1-1, with 9 nucleotides matching TRBD1. The V segment lost 10 bases and the J segment 4 bases; nucleotides outside the gene matches: 10. Germline assignment: CDR1 MNHNS and CDR2 SASEGT. The CDR3 sequence is 14 residues long. The CDR3 DNA reads TGTGCCACCTCGACAGGGGGGGAGAGCACTGAAGCTTTCTTT. Its translation is CATSTGGESTEAFF.

V is TRBV27 and J is TRBJ1-5; D is possibly TRBD1 (5 bases). The V end was cut by 6 bases, the J end by 2 bases, with 11 bases between. The CDR3 spans 14 residues. Germline CDR1 MNHEY, CDR2 SMNVEV (reference sequence). Written as DNA, the CDR3 is TGTGCCAGCAGCAGGACAACCGGCAATCAGCCCCAGCATTTT. Translation: CASSRTTGNQPQHF.

The rearrangement joins TRBV6-1 to TRBJ1-3; D is unclear. The CDR3 runs 14 residues. Deletions cut 1 base from V and 2 bases from J, with 6 bases between. In germline, CDR1 is MNHNS, CDR2 SASEGT. CDR3 coding DNA: TGTGCCAGCAGTGAAGGGGTGACTGGAAACACCATATATTTT. Its translation is CASSEGVTGNTIYF.

This chain connects TRBV20-1 to TRBJ2-2; TRBD2 is a possible D gene (5 bases). CDR3 length equals 14 residues. CDR1 is DFQATT and CDR2 is SNEGSKA in the germline V gene (reference sequence). The V and J ends lost 1 base and 2 bases respectively, with 8 bases between them. CDR3 protein: CSARVEGNTGELFF. In DNA form, the CDR3 reads TGCAGTGCTAGAGTAGAGGGCAACACCGGGGAGCTGTTTTTT.